This TCR beta chain was recorded in a study of beta chain features in type 1 diabetes (dated by TCRdb to the late 2010s). General notes on the study: Mean age, gender distribution, total cell number and subset yield were not different between patients and healthy donors. A total of 85 million to 140 million sorted cells were examined across all samples, and the number of cells per subset was strongly correlated with RNA yield. In the study, TCRB repertoires of sorted circulating CD4+ T cell subsets from recently diagnosed type 1 diabetes patients were compared with those of matched healthy donors. Naive and central memory subsets were obtained from all 30 or so donors, but regulatory and stem cell-like memory subsets were isolated from only 8 patients and roughly eight healthy donors.

What the work shows at the level of the full study, not this receptor alone: PCR may preferentially amplify shorter templates, but because patient and control samples were amplified and corrected together, any resulting skew would affect both groups equally. Because cDNA was sequenced instead of genomic DNA, activated cells with high expression could be over-represented, although the groups did not differ in activation or CD3 levels. At VDJ recombination sites, patients with type 1 diabetes made fewer insertions and deleted more nucleotides, a pattern implying thymic rearrangement abnormalities. In all four CD4+ subsets, TCRB CDR3 length was moderately but significantly shorter in type 1 diabetes patients. HLA sub-analyses involved small numbers of individuals, so any influence of HLA type on TCRB rearrangement remained unresolved. Naive, central memory and regulatory TCRB repertoires appeared to be more similar among patients than among healthy donors.

V is trimmed back by 10 bases and J by 3 bases, and the junction contains 10 bases that no gene match accounts for. Including the terminal cysteine and phenylalanine, the CDR3 comprises 15 residues. Kept here is only the CDR3 DNA, which spans 45 bases and is read in frame from base 1. As encoded in the germline V gene, CDR1 is MDHEN while CDR2 is SYDVKM. The High Capacity cDNA Reverse Transcription Kit was used to reverse transcribe all of the isolated RNA, meaning that expressed TCRB transcripts were what got sequenced. Naive, central memory and regulatory T cell samples underwent deep immunoSEQ sequencing, averaging around 3.9 million total reads per sample. After sorted cells were lysed in RLT buffer, RNA was extracted with DNase-treated RNeasy Micro or Mini kits, with the choice depending on cell number. To prevent cross-contamination, every cell subset was processed on its own, while patient and healthy donor samples were processed together. Using the immunoSEQ multiplex PCR, TCRB sequences were amplified from cDNA into 87-bp fragments spanning the CDR3 region. Sequencing of the amplicons was done on the Illumina HiSeq platform. In the paper's pipeline: Synthetic template baselines were used to correct PCR bias computationally, reads within Hamming distance 2 were collapsed, and singletons that could not be merged were discarded. Reads were aligned against IMGT so that V, D and J genes, CDR3 length and insertions or deletions at six rearrangement sites could be assigned. Within each subset, clonotype counts were normalized to sorted cell number, and only after that were true diversity and Gini coefficients computed with the tcR R package. Repertoire sharing was quantified using the overlap coefficient calculated on TCRB nucleotide sequences. TCRdb's version of the immuneACCESS table is confined to in-frame rearrangements and falls short of the full clone set. An unresolved V gene accounts for under half of the shortfall where checked; the remainder is of unknown origin. The DNA was the basis for D and trimming; V, J and clone size are from that table. Here the sample has 300,000 to 400,000 clones; 9.5% to 10% occur a single time. Jointly, the top ten make up roughly 0.54% of the sample.

Each donor gave one peripheral blood draw, roughly 120 mL on average, collected into heparinised tubes. A BD FACSAria II was used to sort naive, central memory, regulatory and stem cell-like memory CD4+ T cells with a panel that included CD45RO, CCR7, CD25, CD127, CD95 and CD27. A purity above 98% was achieved for all sorted populations. PBMCs were isolated right away by Lymphoprep density gradient centrifugation and were stained directly, without culture. So that batch effects would be minimized, each experiment stained and sorted samples in pairs, pairing one healthy donor with one patient. Concerning this clone: It lacks a known antigen. Within one base of it there is no much larger clone, and no base qualities were kept.

The rearrangement combines TRBV28 with TRBJ1-2; TRBD1 aligns with 11 central bases. The TCR was taken from a man aged 25-45 years with type 1 diabetes. Input material: central memory CD4+ T cells from blood. The CDR3 protein: CATGEGTGGDYGYTF. The DNA is as follows: TGTGCCACCGGTGAGGGGACAGGGGGAGACTATGGCTACACCTTC.